This T cell receptor (beta chain) was captured in a study of cytotoxic CD8 clonotypes in ibrutinib-treated CLL (dated by TCRdb to the early 2020s). A note on the overall study: The cohort was composed of about a dozen relapsed/refractory and about 15 treatment-naive patients; IGHV unmutated status was identified in 17 to 18 patients. Responses were partial in some 24 patients and complete in 2; after median around 66 months follow-up, about 14 stayed in remission and approximately twelve progressed. Response samples were obtained after a median of around 11 months of treatment, with a range of roughly 6 to 40 months. An average of 255,043 productive templates and 94,082 productive rearrangements was obtained per sample. Of the 90 or so participants in the trial, about two dozen had longitudinal samples available. Cryopreserved peripheral blood mononuclear cells were collected before treatment, at response, and at either disease progression or sustained remission. All remission and progressive disease samples were collected while patients were still receiving ibrutinib. Results and caveats for the whole study, not just this receptor: Baseline clonality was found to be higher than that of age-matched healthy donors and was strongly correlated with circulating CD8+ T-cell counts. Clonality rose at ibrutinib response, remained stable during sustained remission, and dropped back toward baseline at progression. Sampling times were not matched between sustained-remission and progressing patients, and lymph node repertoires were not studied. Public clonotypes were rare and either shrank or stayed stable during treatment, and the rise in clonality at ibrutinib response reflected expansion of private clonotypes.

Each clonotype received, on average, 10x coverage in deep resolution sequencing performed on a MiSeq, where the target depth lay between 1 in 1 million and 1 in 200,000 T cells. The immunoSEQ hsTCRB Kit was used to generate TCR beta libraries. As for the authors' bioinformatics: Data were analyzed with ImmunoSEQ Data Assistant and ImmunoSEQ Analyzer, with V, D and J genes assigned per IMGT definitions. Clonality, which ranges from 0 to 1, was calculated as one minus the normalized Shannon entropy of productive rearrangement frequencies. Public clonotype analysis was restricted to overrepresented clonotypes comprising at least 0.05% of each patient's repertoire. Approximately 14 age-matched healthy donor repertoires from immuneACCESS served as clonality controls. The immuneACCESS repertoire file appears here via TCRdb, limited to in-frame rearrangements. These files lack a portion of the clones; in checked studies, under half of the deficit traces to unresolved V genes, and the cause of the others is not known. V and J calls and clone size are those listed in that table; D and trimming were worked out from the DNA. Recorded for this sample are 250,000 to 350,000 clones; roughly 76% of them occurred a single time. The top ten clonotypes cover 5.6% of the sample.

A note on this clone: Its binding antigen is unknown. Base quality data are lacking; no much larger clone is found one base away.

The time point label here, explained by the study, means: progressive disease on ibrutinib. Roughly 2.2 micrograms of genomic DNA were extracted from cryopreserved PBMCs for TCR beta library preparation. High-throughput TCR beta sequencing was performed on longitudinal blood samples from CLL patients receiving ibrutinib monotherapy. The patients took part in an open-label, single-center phase 2 trial of ibrutinib monotherapy. The material was PBMCs, obtained at disease progression, from a patient treated with ibrutinib. This clonotype was obtained from a human donor with chronic lymphocytic leukemia.

The nucleotide sequence is TGTGCCACCAGCAGAGATAAGACAGGGACTGGAAACACCATATATTTT. Translated, this is CATSRDKTGTGNTIYF. In this chain, TRBV15 is recombined with TRBJ1-3, with TRBD1 identical over 7 junction bases. The CDR3 goes from the cysteine to the phenylalanine over 16 residues. The entry retains the CDR3 DNA only, 48 bases that are in frame from base 1. CDR1 and CDR2, per the germline V gene (reference sequence), are LNHNV and YYDKDF. For this chain, trimming is 0 bases at the V end and 2 bases at the J end, and the number of junction bases without a gene match is 4.